This TCR beta chain was profiled in a study of patients and donors after allogeneic stem cell transplantation. TCRdb analysed the RT-PCR reads with MiXCR anew, one entry per CDR3 protein. The table lists 410,000 or so distinct CDR3 sequences, 15% to 20% of them singletons, with roughly 7.2% in the top ten. The ends were cut back, 3 bases at V and 4 bases at J, with 12 bases in the middle. Germline assignment: CDR1 SQVTM and CDR2 ANQGSEA. CDR3 size: 13 residues. This sequence joins TRBV29-1 and TRBJ1-1, with a possible D match to TRBD1 (5 bases). This receptor was identified in a human donor who was either an allogeneic HSCT recipient or a stem cell or donor lymphocyte infusion donor (not recorded which). It is not recorded whose cells these are; they may come from a transplant donor. Sequencing input: blood, either unsorted or a sorted T cell fraction (not recorded which). The CDR3 region is CSVDGAAGTEAFF. In nucleotides, the CDR3 is TGCAGCGTTGACGGGGCCGCGGGCACTGAAGCTTTCTTT.